This T cell receptor beta chain was documented in a study of Graves' ophthalmopathy and Graves' hyperthyroidism. The CDR3 sequence is 16 residues long. The germline V gene has CDR1 LGHDT and CDR2 YNNKEL (reference sequence). V was pared by 5 bases and J by 4 bases, with 15 bases between. Amplification from RNA transcripts yielded the TCR beta CDR3 regions. HTBI primers primed a first-round RT-PCR, and a second-round multiplex PCR followed. A single record per CDR3 protein comes from TCRdb applying MiXCR to the multiplex PCR reads. The table has a few hundred thousand distinct CDR3 sequences, about 16% seen once. This clonotype was observed at least ten times.

This clonotype was sampled from a young woman with Graves' ophthalmopathy. Sequencing was performed on peripheral blood. The rearrangement joins TRBV3-1 to TRBJ2-6; D could derive from TRBD1 or TRBD2 (6 bases each). The CDR3 spells CASSSRGAAGANVLTF. In nucleotides, the CDR3 is TGTGCCAGCAGCTCGAGGGGGGCAGCCGGGGCCAACGTCCTGACTTTC. Looking up the rest from reference TRBV3-1 and TRBJ2-6 gives the full variable domain: DTAVSQTPKYLVTQMGNDKSIKCEQNLGHDTMYWYKQDSKKFLKIMFSYNNKELIINETVPNRFSPKSPDKAHLNLHINSLELGDSAVYFCASSSRGAAGANVLTFGAGSRLTVL.